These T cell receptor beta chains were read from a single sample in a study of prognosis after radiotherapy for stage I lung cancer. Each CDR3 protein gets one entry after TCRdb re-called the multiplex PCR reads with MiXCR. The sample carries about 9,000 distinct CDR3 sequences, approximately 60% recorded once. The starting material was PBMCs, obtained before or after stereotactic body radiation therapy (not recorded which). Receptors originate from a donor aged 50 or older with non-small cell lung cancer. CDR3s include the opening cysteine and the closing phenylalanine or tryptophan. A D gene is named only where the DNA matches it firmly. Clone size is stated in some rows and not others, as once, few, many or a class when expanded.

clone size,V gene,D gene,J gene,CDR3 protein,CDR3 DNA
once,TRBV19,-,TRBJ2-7,CASSISGAYEQYF,TGTGCCAGTAGTATCTCAGGGGCCTACGAGCAGTACTTC
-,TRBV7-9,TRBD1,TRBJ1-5,CASSSPGTGGYSNQPQHF,TGTGCCAGCAGCTCGCCCGGGACAGGGGGGTATAGCAATCAGCCCCAGCATTTT
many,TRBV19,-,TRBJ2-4,CASRQETLAKNIQYF,TGTGCCAGTAGGCAGGAAACCCTAGCCAAAAACATTCAGTACTTC
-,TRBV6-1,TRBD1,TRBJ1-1,CASRQGAQTEAFF,TGTGCCAGCAGACAGGGGGCGCAAACTGAAGCTTTCTTT
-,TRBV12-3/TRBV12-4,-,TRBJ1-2,CASSPTAYGYTF,TGTGCCAGCAGTCCGACAGCTTATGGCTACACCTTC
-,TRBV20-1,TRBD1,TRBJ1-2,CSAPGQANYGYTF,TGCAGTGCTCCGGGACAGGCGAACTATGGCTACACCTTC
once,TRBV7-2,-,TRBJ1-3,CASSLPLAGNTIYF,TGTGCCAGCAGTTTACCGTTAGCTGGAAACACCATATATTTT
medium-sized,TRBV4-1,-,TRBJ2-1,CASSAGPGSYNEQFF,TGCGCCAGCAGCGCAGGGCCGGGGTCCTACAATGAGCAGTTCTTC
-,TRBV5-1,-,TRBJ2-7,CASSLNRREQYF,TGCGCCAGCAGCTTGAACCGTCGCGAGCAGTACTTC
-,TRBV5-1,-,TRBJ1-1,CASSLVAGQGTEAFF,TGCGCCAGCAGCTTGGTAGCAGGGCAGGGGACTGAAGCTTTCTTT